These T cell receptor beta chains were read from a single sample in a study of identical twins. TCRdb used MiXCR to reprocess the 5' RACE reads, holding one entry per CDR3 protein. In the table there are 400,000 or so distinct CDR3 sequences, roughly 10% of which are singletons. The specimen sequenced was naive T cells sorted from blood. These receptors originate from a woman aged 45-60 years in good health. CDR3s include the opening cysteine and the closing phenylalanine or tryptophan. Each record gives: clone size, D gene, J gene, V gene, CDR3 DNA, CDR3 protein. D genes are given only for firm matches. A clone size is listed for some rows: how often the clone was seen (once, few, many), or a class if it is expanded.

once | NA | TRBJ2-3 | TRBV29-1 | TGCAGCGTTCGAGCGGACCGCACAGATACGCAGTATTTT | CSVRADRTDTQYF
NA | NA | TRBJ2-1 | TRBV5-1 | TGCGCCAGCAGCTTTACAGGGGGGGCGAGCAGCTCCTACAATGAGCAGTTCTTC | CASSFTGGASSSYNEQFF
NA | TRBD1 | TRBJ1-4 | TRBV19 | TGTGCCAGTGGGGACAGGGGATCGGTTAATGAAAAACTGTTTTTT | CASGDRGSVNEKLFF
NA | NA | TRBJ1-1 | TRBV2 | TGTGCCAGCAGTGAAGAGGGTGGCACTGAAGCTTTCTTT | CASSEEGGTEAFF
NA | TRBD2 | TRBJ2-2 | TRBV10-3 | TGTGCCACCGCCGGGCTAGCGGAGAACACCGGGGAGCTGTTTTTT | CATAGLAENTGELFF
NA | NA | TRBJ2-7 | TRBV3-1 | TGTGCCAGCAGCCAAAATCCGGGTTCCTACGAGCAGTACTTC | CASSQNPGSYEQYF
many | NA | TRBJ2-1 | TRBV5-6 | TGTGCCAGCAGGCTAGACAGGGAGGTTCCCTACAATGAGCAGTTCTTC | CASRLDREVPYNEQFF
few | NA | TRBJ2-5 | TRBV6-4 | TGTGCCAGCAGCCACAGGGGAGGAGAGACCCAGTACTTC | CASSHRGGETQYF
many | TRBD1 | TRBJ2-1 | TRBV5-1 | TGCGCCAGCAGCAATGACAGGGTGGCCTACAATGAGCAGTTCTTC | CASSNDRVAYNEQFF
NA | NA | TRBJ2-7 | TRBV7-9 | TGTGCCAGCAGCCCCGGGGAAGGGATAGGCGAGCAGTACTTC | CASSPGEGIGEQYF
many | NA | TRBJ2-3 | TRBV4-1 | TGCGCCAGCAGCCAAGATTTGACAGATACGCAGTATTTT | CASSQDLTDTQYF
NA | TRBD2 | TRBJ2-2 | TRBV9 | TGTGCCAGCAGCGTAGCCCGCGGGGGGAACACCGGGGAGCTGTTTTTT | CASSVARGGNTGELFF
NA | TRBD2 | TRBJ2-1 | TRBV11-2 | TGTGCCAGCAGCTTAGCAGCGGGAGCTGTGGGTGAGCAGTTCTTC | CASSLAAGAVGEQFF
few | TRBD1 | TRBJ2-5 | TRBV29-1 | TGCAGCGTCTCAGGGGGCGGAGAGACCCAGTACTTC | CSVSGGGETQYF
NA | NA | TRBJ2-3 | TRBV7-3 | TGTGCCAGCAGCTTAAGTGGCTCACGGCGCACAGATACGCAGTATTTT | CASSLSGSRRTDTQYF
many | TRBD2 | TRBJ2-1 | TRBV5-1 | TGCGCCAGCAGCACGGGACTAACCTCCTACAATGAGCAGTTCTTC | CASSTGLTSYNEQFF
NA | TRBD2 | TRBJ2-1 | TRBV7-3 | TGTGCCAGCAGCTTAGAAGCGGGGTACTACAATGAGCAGTTCTTC | CASSLEAGYYNEQFF
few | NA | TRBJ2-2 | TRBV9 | TGTGCCAGCAGCGTAGTCGGGAGTAGCACCGGGGAGCTGTTTTTT | CASSVVGSSTGELFF
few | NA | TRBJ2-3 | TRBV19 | TGTGCCAGTAGTCCCGGGACGAGGGATACGCAGTATTTT | CASSPGTRDTQYF
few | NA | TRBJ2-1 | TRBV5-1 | TGCGCCAGCAGCAACCCAGGGAGCTCCTACAATGAGCAGTTCTTC | CASSNPGSSYNEQFF
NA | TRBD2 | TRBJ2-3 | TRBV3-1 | TGTGCCAGCAGCCAAGCCGGGAGGGCCGCAGATACGCAGTATTTT | CASSQAGRAADTQYF
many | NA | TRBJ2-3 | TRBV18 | TGTGCCAGCTCACCGTTGGGTGCTAGCACAGATACGCAGTATTTT | CASSPLGASTDTQYF
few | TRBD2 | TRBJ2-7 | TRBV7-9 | TGTGCCAGCAGCTTAGGGGGGGGACTAGCGGATTACGAGCAGTACTTC | CASSLGGGLADYEQYF
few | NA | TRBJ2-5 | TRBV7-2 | TGTGCCAGCAGCTTAAAACGTAGAGGGGAGACCCAGTACTTC | CASSLKRRGETQYF
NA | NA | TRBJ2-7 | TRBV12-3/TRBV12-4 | TGTGCCAGCGGGGGGGGCTTGCTAGCGGACTCCTACGAGCAGTACTTC | CASGGGLLADSYEQYF